Below, one T cell receptor (beta chain) is given with its context. These data belong to a study of T cell responses to AZD1222 COVID-19 vaccine. Sequencing was performed with immunoSEQ multiplex PCR; in TCRdb, only in-frame clones are kept and a portion is missing. The sample lists under 200,000 clones, about nine tenths seen once, with around 5.5% in the top ten. Trimming stripped 7 bases from V and 7 bases from J, with 20 bases between. Germline assignment: CDR1 MNHEY and CDR2 SVGAGI. The CDR3 is made up of 15 amino acids. The sequencing used peripheral blood, collected on day 0 of AZD1222 vaccination. This chain links TRBV6-5 with TRBJ2-4; D unresolved. The source of this sequence is an adult in good health. The CDR3 here is CASKWGSVDANIQYF. The CDR3 nucleotides read TGTGCCAGCAAGTGGGGAAGCGTTGATGCCAACATTCAGTACTTC.